Sequencing of this TCR beta chain was carried out in a study of Graves' ophthalmopathy and Graves' hyperthyroidism. Researchers took RNA transcripts and amplified TCR beta CDR3 regions from them. Investigators did first-round RT-PCR with HTBI primers, then second-round multiplex PCR. TCRdb recomputed calls from the multiplex PCR reads with MiXCR, one row per CDR3 protein. The sample has about 550,000 distinct CDR3 sequences, under 45% seen once. In the case of this clonotype: Its antigen is not known.

Regarding the study as a whole: Thyroid clonotypes that were expanded above 0.001 frequency mostly also appeared in blood.

Participants with hyperthyroidism, aged 18 to 65, were newly diagnosed with under 2 months' duration. Pregnancy or lactation, uncontrolled infections and other autoimmune diseases were grounds for excluding patients. Diagnosis was based on clinical symptoms, serum thyroxine, TRAb, thyroid ultrasound and orbital computed tomography. The CDR3 consists of 15 residues. Germline lookup yields CDR1 SNHLY and CDR2 FYNNEI. Trimming shortened V by 6 bases and J by 4 bases, and 18 bases separated the two germline ends. The sequenced sample was peripheral blood or thyroid tissue (not recorded which). The V call is TRBV2, the J call TRBJ2-5; a possible D gene is TRBD1 (6 bases). The receptor was derived from an adult man with Graves' hyperthyroidism. In DNA form, the CDR3 reads TGTGCCAGCAGCCTAGGTACAGGGATCCCAGAGACCCAGTACTTC. Its translation: CASSLGTGIPETQYF.